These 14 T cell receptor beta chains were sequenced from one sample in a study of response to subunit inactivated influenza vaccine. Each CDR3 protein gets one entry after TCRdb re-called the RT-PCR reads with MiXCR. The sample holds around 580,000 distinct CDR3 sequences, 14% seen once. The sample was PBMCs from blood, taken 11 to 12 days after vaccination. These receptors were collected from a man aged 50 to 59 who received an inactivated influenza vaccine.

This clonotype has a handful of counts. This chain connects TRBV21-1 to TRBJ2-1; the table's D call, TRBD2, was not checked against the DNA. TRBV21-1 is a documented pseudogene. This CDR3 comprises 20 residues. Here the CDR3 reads CASSKVSTHGGRSSYNEQFF. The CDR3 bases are TGTGCCAGCAGCAAAGTTTCTACACATGGCGGGAGGTCTTCCTACAATGAGCAGTTCTTC.

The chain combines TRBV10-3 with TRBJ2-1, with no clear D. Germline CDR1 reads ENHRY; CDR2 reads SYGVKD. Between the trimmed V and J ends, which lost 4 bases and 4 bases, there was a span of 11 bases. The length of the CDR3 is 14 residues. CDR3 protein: CAISAEVRYNEQFF. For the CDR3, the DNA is TGTGCCATCAGTGCTGAGGTTCGTTACAATGAGCAGTTCTTC.

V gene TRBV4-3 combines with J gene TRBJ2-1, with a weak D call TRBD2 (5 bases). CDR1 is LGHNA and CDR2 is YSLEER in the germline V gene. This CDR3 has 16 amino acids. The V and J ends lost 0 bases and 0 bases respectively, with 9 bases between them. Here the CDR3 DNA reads TGCGCCAGCAGCCAAGAAGCGGATAGCTCCTACAATGAGCAGTTCTTC. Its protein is CASSQEADSSYNEQFF.

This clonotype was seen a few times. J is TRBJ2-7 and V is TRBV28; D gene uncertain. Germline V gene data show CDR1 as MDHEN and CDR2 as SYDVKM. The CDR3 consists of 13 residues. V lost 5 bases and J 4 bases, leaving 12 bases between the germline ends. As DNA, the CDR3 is TGTGCCAGCAGTCCTCACCCCCATTACGAGCAGTACTTC. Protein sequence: CASSPHPHYEQYF.

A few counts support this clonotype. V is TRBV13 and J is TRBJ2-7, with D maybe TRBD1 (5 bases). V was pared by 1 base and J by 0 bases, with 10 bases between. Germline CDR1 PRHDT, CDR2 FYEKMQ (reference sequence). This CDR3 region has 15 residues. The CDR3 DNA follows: TGTGCCAGCAGCTTAGTGACAGATAACTCCTACGAGCAGTACTTC. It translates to CASSLVTDNSYEQYF.

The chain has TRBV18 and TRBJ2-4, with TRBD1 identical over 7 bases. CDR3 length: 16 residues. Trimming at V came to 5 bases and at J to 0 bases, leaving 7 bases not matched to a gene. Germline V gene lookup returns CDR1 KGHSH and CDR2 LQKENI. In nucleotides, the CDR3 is TGTGCCAGCTCATCTGACAGGGATCTAGCCAAAAACATTCAGTACTTC. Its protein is CASSSDRDLAKNIQYF.

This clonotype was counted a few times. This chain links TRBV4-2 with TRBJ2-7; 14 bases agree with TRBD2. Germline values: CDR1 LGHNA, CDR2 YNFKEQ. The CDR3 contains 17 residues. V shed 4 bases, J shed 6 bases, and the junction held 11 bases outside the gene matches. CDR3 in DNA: TGTGCCAGCAGCCTCGAATCCTCCGGGACTAGCGGGAGCGAGCAGTACTTC. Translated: CASSLESSGTSGSEQYF.

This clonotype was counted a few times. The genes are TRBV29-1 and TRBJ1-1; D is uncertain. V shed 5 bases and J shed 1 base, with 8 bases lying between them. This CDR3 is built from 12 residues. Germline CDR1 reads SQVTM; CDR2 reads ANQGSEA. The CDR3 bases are TGCAGCGTTAGTACGGGGAACACTGAAGCTTTCTTT. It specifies CSVSTGNTEAFF.

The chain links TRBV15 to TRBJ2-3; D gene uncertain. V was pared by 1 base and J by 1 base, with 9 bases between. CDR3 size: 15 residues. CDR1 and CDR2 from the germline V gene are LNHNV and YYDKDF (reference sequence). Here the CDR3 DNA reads TGTGCCACCAGCAGAGTAACGGTAGGCACAGATACGCAGTATTTT. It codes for CATSRVTVGTDTQYF. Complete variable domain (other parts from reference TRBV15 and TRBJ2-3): DAMVIQNPRYQVTQFGKPVTLSCSQTLNHNVMYWYQQKSSQAPKLLFHYYDKDFNNEADTPDNFQSRRPNTSFCFLDIRSPGLGDTAMYLCATSRVTVGTDTQYFGPGTRLTVL.

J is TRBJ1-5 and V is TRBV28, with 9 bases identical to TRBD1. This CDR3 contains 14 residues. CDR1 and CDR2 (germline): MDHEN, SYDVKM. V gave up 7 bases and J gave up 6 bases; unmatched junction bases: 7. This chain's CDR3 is CASTPGQGRQPQHF. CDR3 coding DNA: TGTGCCAGCACCCCGGGACAGGGCCGTCAGCCCCAGCATTTT.

The CDR3 sequence is CASSKGGNSPLHF. The CDR3 DNA sequence: TGTGCCAGCAGTAAAGGTGGGAATTCACCCCTCCACTTT. V usage is TRBV12-3 or TRBV12-4 and J usage is TRBJ1-6; D gene ambiguous. Between the trimmed V and J ends, which lost 5 bases and 7 bases, there was a span of 9 bases. CDR3 size: 13 residues.

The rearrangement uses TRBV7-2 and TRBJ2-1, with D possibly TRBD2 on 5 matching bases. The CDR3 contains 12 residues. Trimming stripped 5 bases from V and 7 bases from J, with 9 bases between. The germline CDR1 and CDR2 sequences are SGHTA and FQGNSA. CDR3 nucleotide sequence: TGTGCCAGCAGCACTAGGGTGAATGAGCAGTTCTTC. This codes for CASSTRVNEQFF.

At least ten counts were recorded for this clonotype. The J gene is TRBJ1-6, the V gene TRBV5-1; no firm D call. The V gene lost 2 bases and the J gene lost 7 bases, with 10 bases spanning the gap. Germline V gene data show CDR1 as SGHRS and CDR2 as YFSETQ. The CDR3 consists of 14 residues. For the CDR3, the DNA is TGCGCCAGCAGCTTTACCGGGAGAAATTCACCCCTCCACTTT. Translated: CASSFTGRNSPLHF.

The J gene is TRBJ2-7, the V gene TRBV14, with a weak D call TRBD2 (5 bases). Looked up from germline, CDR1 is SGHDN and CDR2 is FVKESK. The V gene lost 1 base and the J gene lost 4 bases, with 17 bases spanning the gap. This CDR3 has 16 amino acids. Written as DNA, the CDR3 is TGTGCCAGCAGCCAAGGTACTAGGGTATTGGCTTACGAGCAGTACTTC. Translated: CASSQGTRVLAYEQYF.